This TCR beta chain was identified in a study of blood T cell repertoires in COVID-19. Study overall: Material from acute and convalescent COVID-19 was sourced from the United States, Italy and Spain.

This clone showed up just a few times. The age range of participants was about 18 to 90 years, with residence in about two dozen US areas. Cohorts were assigned according to the clinical history that participants reported. The germline gives CDR1 SGHVS, CDR2 FQNEAQ. The CDR3 length is 17 residues. Trimming stripped 4 bases from V and 5 bases from J, with 20 bases between. Methods used by the authors: Reference gene primer amplification yielded estimated nucleated cell counts. This table comes from immunoSEQ multiplex PCR, and its TCRdb copy is limited to in-frame clones, with some not included. The DNA gave D and trimming, while V, J and clone size come from that table. The table has 130,000 or so clones, roughly four fifths seen once.

The receptor's source is a man aged 50 or older who had recovered from COVID-19. The specimen was PBMCs or T cells enriched from blood (not recorded which). The chain couples TRBV7-8 to TRBJ2-2; tentative D call: TRBD2 (7 bases). The CDR3 sequence: CASSSRKGGAKTGELFF. DNA of the CDR3: TGTGCCAGCAGCTCCCGTAAGGGGGGGGCAAAGACCGGGGAGCTGTTTTTT.